These 10 T cell receptor beta chains were sequenced from one sample in a study of OX40 agonist ivuxolimab in advanced cancers. Assay used: immunoSEQ multiplex PCR; TCRdb lists only in-frame clones, some missing. The sample gives 55,000 to 70,000 clones, 70% to 90% of which show up once; around 0.6% is in the top ten. The material sequenced was CD4+ or CD8+ T cells sorted from blood, taken in a trial of the OX40 agonist ivuxolimab. These receptors all stem from an adult with an advanced solid tumor such as melanoma, head and neck, liver or kidney cancer.

V usage is TRBV5-4 and J usage is TRBJ2-7; D may be TRBD2 (6 bases). The CDR3 runs to 15 residues. Trimming removed 3 bases from V and 6 bases from J, with 19 bases in between. Germline lookup yields CDR1 SGHNT and CDR2 YYREEE (reference sequence). CDR3: CASSSRGTAPIEQYF. The CDR3, as DNA: TGTGCCAGCAGCTCCCGCGGGACCGCTCCGATCGAGCAGTACTTC.

The chain has TRBV5-4 and TRBJ1-4, with TRBD1 matching over 8 bases. Per the germline V gene, CDR1 is SGHNT and CDR2 is YYREEE (reference sequence). With V trimmed by 2 bases and J by 4 bases, 4 bases remained unmatched. The CDR3 has 15 residues. CDR3 DNA: TGTGCCAGCAGCTTCTCGACAGGGGATAATGAAAAACTGTTTTTT. The encoded protein is CASSFSTGDNEKLFF.

This chain connects TRBV9 to TRBJ1-1; 9 bases map to TRBD1. Trimming at V came to 0 bases and at J to 6 bases, leaving 6 bases not matched to a gene. The germline V gene encodes CDR1 SGDLS and CDR2 YYNGEE. The CDR3 is 15 amino acids. CDR3: CASSVGWTGEAEAFF. The CDR3 nucleotides read TGTGCCAGCAGCGTAGGGTGGACAGGGGAGGCTGAAGCTTTCTTT.

This clone was seen only a few times. The V and J genes are TRBV28 and TRBJ2-3; possibly TRBD2 for D (5 bases). The CDR3 is made up of 15 amino acids. The germline V gene has CDR1 MDHEN and CDR2 SYDVKM. V was trimmed by 3 bases and J by 5 bases, leaving 15 bases between them. The CDR3 DNA sequence: TGTGCCAGCAGTTTTCGGGGTCCGGGAATAGATACGCAGTATTTT. Protein sequence: CASSFRGPGIDTQYF.

This sequence joins TRBV11-2 and TRBJ2-7; 8 nucleotides align to TRBD2. Germline CDR1 reads SGHAT; CDR2 reads FQNNGV. This CDR3 is built from 15 residues. J was trimmed by 4 bases and V by 5 bases; bases with no gene match: 10. The CDR3 protein is CASSPSLAEKYEQYF. For the CDR3, the DNA is TGTGCCAGCAGCCCCTCACTAGCGGAAAAATACGAGCAGTACTTC.

This clone was recorded a few times. J is TRBJ2-5 and V is TRBV7-9; the match to TRBD2 covers 7 bases. CDR1 SEHNR and CDR2 FQNEAQ come from the germline V gene (reference sequence). The trim removed 2 bases at V and 4 bases at J, leaving 10 bases unmatched. The CDR3 length is 16 residues. In DNA, the CDR3 is TGTGCCAGCAGCTTAACTAGCGTGATATCGGGAGAGACCCAGTACTTC. Amino acids: CASSLTSVISGETQYF.

This chain uses TRBV6-1 with TRBJ2-7, with TRBD1 matching 9 bases. V shed 2 bases and J 5 bases; nucleotides not matched to a gene: 13. The CDR3 loop spans 17 amino acids. Germline V CDR1 and CDR2: MNHNS, SASEGT. The CDR3 protein is CASSEFGSGTGKNEQYF. The CDR3 bases are TGTGCCAGCAGTGAATTCGGTTCCGGGACAGGGAAGAACGAGCAGTACTTC.

The rearrangement links TRBV10-3 to TRBJ2-5, with 8 bases fitting TRBD2. CDR3 length: 12 amino acids. CDR1 ENHRY and CDR2 SYGVKD come from the germline V gene. The V segment lost 11 bases and the J segment 5 bases; nucleotides outside the gene matches: 7. The CDR3 sequence is CASGGARETQYF. CDR3 in DNA: TGTGCCTCCGGGGGGGCGAGGGAGACCCAGTACTTC.

This chain joins TRBV7-6 and TRBJ2-1; D may match TRBD1 or TRBD2 (5 bases each). CDR1 SGHVS and CDR2 FNYEAQ come from the germline V gene. The CDR3 is 13 residues long. Trimming removed 5 bases from V and 11 bases from J, with 16 bases in between. CDR3 residues: CASSPWGSGQQFF. The CDR3 DNA reads as TGTGCCAGCAGCCCTTGGGGGAGCGGACAGCAGTTCTTC.

The chain joins TRBV5-4 to TRBJ2-5; 11 bases are shared with TRBD2. CDR1 and CDR2 from the germline V gene are SGHNT and YYREEE (reference sequence). J lost 2 bases, V lost 5 bases, and 5 bases had no gene match. There are 15 residues in the CDR3. The CDR3 DNA sequence: TGTGCCAGCAGACCGGGACTAGCGGCACAAGAGACCCAGTACTTC. Translating gives CASRPGLAAQETQYF.